Presented here are 27 T cell receptor beta chains from one specimen sequenced in a study of T cell responses to AZD1222 COVID-19 vaccine (dated by TCRdb to about 2021). Library generation was performed with the immunoSEQ multiplex PCR assay. In its TCRdb copy, this immuneACCESS table keeps in-frame sequences only and misses some clones. Where compared with another copy, unresolved V genes explain less than half of these, and the others have no known cause. The sample profile shows 200,000 to 250,000 clones; 85% to 95% of them were found once. Together, the top ten hold approximately 1% of the sample. The sample's time point label, in plain terms: baseline before first vaccination. What this sample's treatment or condition label stands for: meningococcal conjugate vaccine given as trial control. This material consisted of peripheral blood, taken on day 0 of MenACWY control vaccination. These receptors all stem from an adult in good health.

The chain is built from TRBV10-3 and TRBJ2-3; D is ambiguous. Looked up from germline, CDR1 is ENHRY and CDR2 is SYGVKD. V was trimmed by 3 bases and J by 2 bases, leaving 9 bases between them. The length of the CDR3 is 14 residues. The CDR3 is CAISDVGPTDTQYF. The DNA of the CDR3 is TGTGCCATCAGTGATGTGGGTCCCACAGATACGCAGTATTTT.

This rearrangement joins TRBV6-2 or TRBV6-3 to TRBJ2-1; D ambiguous. V was clipped by 2 bases and J by 0 bases, with 8 bases between them. CDR3 length: 15 amino acids. In germline, CDR1 is MNHEY, CDR2 SVGEGT. The CDR3 protein is CASSYGRLSYNEQFF. The DNA of the CDR3 is TGTGCCAGCAGTTACGGCAGACTCTCCTACAATGAGCAGTTCTTC.

The V gene is TRBV19, the J gene TRBJ1-5, with D uncertain. The V gene lost 4 bases and the J gene lost 7 bases, with 17 bases spanning the gap. Germline-derived CDR1 and CDR2 are LNHDA and SQIVND (reference sequence). There are 15 residues in the CDR3. This CDR3 reads CASSTGEGWAQPQHF. The CDR3 DNA sequence: TGTGCCAGTAGTACTGGGGAGGGATGGGCACAGCCCCAGCATTTT.

This clone showed up just once. V and J are TRBV28 and TRBJ2-2; tentatively, D is TRBD1 (6 bases). V was clipped by 4 bases and J by 2 bases, with 11 bases between them. The CDR3 totals 15 residues. Germline values: CDR1 MDHEN, CDR2 SYDVKM. The CDR3 sequence is CASSSAGVNTGELFF. The CDR3 DNA reads as TGTGCCAGCAGTTCGGCAGGGGTTAACACCGGGGAGCTGTTTTTT.

The V and J genes are TRBV27 and TRBJ1-1; 11 bases line up with TRBD1. Germline CDR1 reads MNHEY; CDR2 reads SMNVEV (reference sequence). CDR3 length: 15 amino acids. Losses at the gene ends were 3 bases for V and 3 bases for J; bases not matched to a gene: 3. The CDR3 here is CASSFGTGGYTEAFF. Written as DNA, the CDR3 is TGTGCCAGCAGTTTCGGGACAGGGGGGTACACTGAAGCTTTCTTT.

The chain employs TRBV12-5 and TRBJ1-1, with D perhaps matching TRBD1 (5 bases). Trimming left V 1 base short and J 1 base short, with 7 bases between. The CDR3 extends over 14 amino acids. CDR1 and CDR2 (germline): LGHNT, FRNRAP. The DNA for the CDR3 is TGTGCTAGTGGTTTGGGGCAGGGGAACACTGAAGCTTTCTTT. Protein: CASGLGQGNTEAFF.

The genes are TRBV25-1 and TRBJ1-2; TRBD1 might be the D (5 bases). Trimming stripped 6 bases from V and 2 bases from J, with 19 bases between. CDR1 and CDR2 from the germline V gene are MGHDK and SYGVNS. The CDR3 covers 16 residues. CDR3 nucleotides: TGTGCCAGCAGATCAAGAACCGGGACTGGAAACTATGGCTACACCTTC. Translating gives CASRSRTGTGNYGYTF.

As regards this clone: Other DNA sequences in the same sample also yield this CDR3. V gene TRBV3-1 (or the pseudogene TRBV3-2) combines with J gene TRBJ1-1, with D tentatively TRBD1 (5 bases). V dropped 0 bases and J dropped 4 bases, with 6 bases sitting between them. The germline CDR1 and CDR2 sequences are LGHDT and YNNKEL (reference sequence). This CDR3 is 13 amino acids long. The CDR3 DNA follows: TGTGCCAGCAGCCAAGATCAGGGCACTGAAGCTTTCTTT. This sequence encodes CASSQDQGTEAFF.

The genes are TRBV6-1 and TRBJ1-1, with 7 bases fitting TRBD1. This CDR3 region has 13 residues. Losses at the gene ends were 3 bases for V and 5 bases for J; bases not matched to a gene: 3. Germline V lookup: CDR1 MNHNS, CDR2 SASEGT. DNA of the CDR3: TGTGCCAGCAGTGAGGGACAGTGGACTGAAGCTTTCTTT. As protein: CASSEGQWTEAFF.

This clone was detected only once. The chain couples TRBV28 to TRBJ1-1, with TRBD1 matching over 7 bases. This CDR3 has 15 amino acids. The V gene's germline CDR1 is MDHEN and CDR2 SYDVKM. V trimming: 1 base; J trimming: 4 bases; junction bases outside the gene matches: 6. The CDR3 DNA sequence: TGTGCCAGCAGTTTATTTCTCTCAGGGGGCACTGAAGCTTTCTTT. Translation: CASSLFLSGGTEAFF.

This clone appeared a few times. This rearrangement joins TRBV7-2 to TRBJ1-1, with D possibly being TRBD1 (6 bases). V lost 5 bases and J 2 bases, leaving 21 bases between the germline ends. Germline-derived CDR1 and CDR2 are SGHTA and FQGNSA. The CDR3 runs 17 residues. CDR3 in amino acids: CASSHGAGVGLNTEAFF. DNA for the CDR3: TGTGCCAGCAGCCACGGGGCAGGGGTCGGCCTAAACACTGAAGCTTTCTTT.

This chain links TRBV6-2 or TRBV6-3 with TRBJ1-1; TRBD1 is a possible D gene (6 bases). V lost 6 bases to trimming and J lost 6 bases, with 17 bases between them. The germline V gene has CDR1 MNHEY and CDR2 SVGEGT. The CDR3 loop spans 14 amino acids. In DNA, the CDR3 is TGTGCCAGCAGCGTAGGAACAGGGAAGGCTGAAGCTTTCTTT. This codes for CASSVGTGKAEAFF.

V is TRBV7-2 and J is TRBJ1-4; 8 bases fit TRBD1. V shed 2 bases and J 8 bases; nucleotides not matched to a gene: 10. Germline V lookup: CDR1 SGHTA, CDR2 FQGNSA. This CDR3 has 16 residues. The CDR3 loop is CASSLRWTGRSEKLFF. The CDR3 nucleotides are TGTGCCAGCAGCTTAAGGTGGACAGGGAGGAGCGAAAAACTGTTTTTT.

The chain uses TRBV4-1 and TRBJ1-2, with 11 bases fitting TRBD1. CDR1 MGHRA and CDR2 YSYEKL come from the germline V gene. The CDR3 length is 18 residues. V lost 4 bases, J lost 8 bases, and 18 bases stayed unmatched. CDR3 sequence reads: CASSPGTGGLQGGRGYTF. The CDR3 nucleotides are TGCGCCAGCAGCCCAGGGACAGGGGGATTACAGGGGGGACGAGGCTACACCTTC.

The V call is TRBV4-2, the J call TRBJ1-2; D gene unclear. Germline assignment: CDR1 LGHNA and CDR2 YNFKEQ. Trimming took off 1 base at V and 4 bases at J, with 13 bases between the two ends. This CDR3 is built from 15 residues. CDR3: CASSQGSSSFYGYTF. The DNA of the CDR3 is TGTGCCAGCAGCCAAGGCTCAAGCTCCTTCTATGGCTACACCTTC.

CDR3 amino acids: CASSFYRSTGNTIYF. The CDR3 DNA reads TGTGCCAGCAGCTTTTACAGGAGCACTGGAAACACCATATATTTT. The chain links TRBV7-9 to TRBJ1-3; D is possibly TRBD1 (5 bases). CDR3 length equals 15 residues. Germline values: CDR1 SEHNR, CDR2 FQNEAQ (reference sequence). V was pared by 3 bases and J by 2 bases, with 11 bases between.

This clone was recorded only once. The J gene is TRBJ1-5, the V gene TRBV6-1; tentatively, D is TRBD1 (6 bases). The V and J ends lost 4 bases and 5 bases respectively, with 18 bases between them. CDR3 size: 16 residues. Germline V gives CDR1 MNHNS, CDR2 SASEGT. The CDR3 sequence: CASSGRGQTLDQPQHF. The CDR3, as DNA: TGTGCCAGCAGTGGGAGAGGACAGACACTAGATCAGCCCCAGCATTTT.

V usage is TRBV5-5 and J usage is TRBJ1-2; a possible D gene is TRBD1 (5 bases). This CDR3 is 13 amino acids long. Germline V lookup: CDR1 SGHKS, CDR2 YYEKEE (reference sequence). The ends were cut back, 0 bases at V and 5 bases at J, with 8 bases in the middle. CDR3 in DNA: TGTGCCAGCAGCTTGGCTGAGGGGTATGGCTACACCTTC. Translated, it gives CASSLAEGYGYTF.

The chain uses TRBV3-1 (or the pseudogene TRBV3-2) and TRBJ2-7, with D unresolved. The V gene lost 2 bases and the J gene lost 6 bases, with 5 bases spanning the gap. The CDR3 runs 11 residues. Germline CDR1 reads LGHDT; CDR2 reads YNNKEL (reference sequence). In DNA form, the CDR3 reads TGTGCCAGCAGCCAATGGGGCGAGCAGTACTTC. This translates into CASSQWGEQYF.

CDR3 in amino acids: CASLLDRASGELFF. CDR3 in DNA: TGTGCCAGCCTTCTGGACAGGGCGTCCGGGGAGCTGTTTTTT. The genes are TRBV18 and TRBJ2-2; 8 nucleotides align to TRBD1. The CDR3 contains 14 residues. V lost 8 bases and J lost 6; bases outside the gene matches: 8. Germline CDR1 is KGHSH and CDR2 is LQKENI.

The gene calls are TRBV20-1 and TRBJ2-1; the match to TRBD2 covers 9 bases. V shed 5 bases, J shed 12 bases, and the junction held 5 bases outside the gene matches. The length of the CDR3 is 11 residues. CDR1 is DFQATT and CDR2 is SNEGSKA in the germline V gene (reference sequence). CDR3 sequence reads: CSAGTAGGQFF. In DNA form, the CDR3 reads TGCAGTGCTGGGACAGCGGGGGGGCAGTTCTTC.

This rearrangement joins TRBV6-5 to TRBJ2-3, with D hard to call. This CDR3 spans 13 amino acids. V was pared by 7 bases and J by 6 bases, with 14 bases between. Germline CDR1 MNHEY, CDR2 SVGAGI. As DNA, the CDR3 is TGTGCCAGCAATATACATCCTGCGGATACGCAGTATTTT. Amino acids: CASNIHPADTQYF.

This chain connects TRBV28 to TRBJ2-6, with TRBD1 matching 8 bases. V gave up 6 bases and J gave up 2 bases; unmatched junction bases: 3. This CDR3 contains 15 residues. In germline, CDR1 is MDHEN, CDR2 SYDVKM. The CDR3 protein is CASSRDRTGANVLTF. The CDR3 DNA sequence: TGTGCCAGCAGCCGGGACAGGACTGGGGCCAACGTCCTGACTTTC.

V and J are TRBV5-5 and TRBJ1-6; D call uncertain. From germline, CDR1 is SGHKS and CDR2 YYEKEE (reference sequence). V lost 7 bases, J lost 6 bases, and 8 bases lay in between. CDR3 size: 12 residues. CDR3 protein: CASRDINSPLHF. As DNA, the CDR3 is TGTGCCAGCCGGGATATTAATTCACCCCTCCACTTT.

With regard to this clone: The junction departs from the called germline gene at one end, perhaps through a read error. The CDR3 loop is CASTLVGGLGPRTDTQYF. CDR3 bases: TGTGCCAGCACCTTAGTGGGTGGGCTCGGCCCTCGCACAGATACGCAGTATTTT. J is TRBJ2-3 and V is TRBV7-8; unclear D gene. The length of the CDR3 is 18 residues. Germline V gene sequence: CDR1 SGHVS, CDR2 FQNEAQ.

The rearrangement joins TRBV28 to TRBJ2-2, with TRBD1 matching 9 bases. Germline V gives CDR1 MDHEN, CDR2 SYDVKM. V shed 9 bases and J 5 bases; nucleotides not matched to a gene: 10. This CDR3 is built from 15 residues. For the CDR3, the DNA is TGTGCCAGTCTCCCTCGGGACAGGGTTACCGGGGAGCTGTTTTTT. It yields the protein CASLPRDRVTGELFF.

The chain has TRBV5-4 and TRBJ2-3, with a weak D call TRBD2 (5 bases). Between the trimmed V and J ends, which lost 0 bases and 1 base, there was a span of 15 bases. The CDR3 has 17 residues. Looked up from germline, CDR1 is SGHNT and CDR2 is YYREEE (reference sequence). The CDR3 loop is CASSLAGSAIGTDTQYF. CDR3 nucleotide sequence: TGTGCCAGCAGCTTGGCGGGTAGCGCAATAGGCACAGATACGCAGTATTTT. The full variable domain, with the rest looked up from reference TRBV5-4 and TRBJ2-3, is ETGVTQSPTHLIKTRGQQVTLRCSSQSGHNTVSWYQQALGQGPQFIFQYYREEENGRGNFPPRFSGLQFPNYSSELNVNALELDDSALYLCASSLAGSAIGTDTQYFGPGTRLTVL.